This TCR beta chain was sequenced for a study of CD8 T cells in ankylosing spondylitis. Whole-study findings and limits: Disease-linked clones reportedly concentrated significantly in matched ankylosing spondylitis synovial fluid. Previous work reported some of these motif variants in the synovial fluid and blood of reactive arthritis. For ankylosing spondylitis blood, a TCR beta motif of seven to nine highly homologous variants appeared characteristic.

About this clonotype: Its target is unknown.

Library preparation for TCR beta used quantitative 5'-RACE with molecular barcodes. TCRdb itself ran the 5' RACE reads through MiXCR, one entry per CDR3 protein. The repertoire holds roughly 470,000 distinct CDR3 sequences, 20% to 30% seen once, with 0.89% in the top ten. The CDR3 is 15 residues long. The TCR comes from a male donor with ankylosing spondylitis. V is TRBV21-1 and J is TRBJ2-1; TRBD2, the table's D call, was not compared with the DNA. TRBV21-1 is a recognized pseudogene. Sequences were obtained from blood, either unsorted or a sorted T cell fraction (not recorded which). DNA of the CDR3: TGTGCCAGCAGCAGGCCGGGACTTCTGGCCAATGAGCAGTTCTTC. Translated, it gives CASSRPGLLANEQFF.